A single T cell receptor beta chain is shown here with its context. Antigen: not known. One junction end disagrees with the germline gene, perhaps due to a read error. The sample belongs to a study of CD4 T cell repertoires in COVID-19. Study at large: Other coronavirus spike proteins restimulated relabeled CFSE-low cells expanded with IL-2 for approximately 9 days. Overall study results and limits: Sharing of several most expanded SARS-CoV-2-reactive clonotypes across memory subsets suggested intraclonal diversification. SARS-CoV and/or HKU1 spike cultures shared between roughly 7 and 26% of SARS-CoV-2 clonotypes.

The germline V gene encodes CDR1 MNHEY and CDR2 SVGAGI. The CDR3 sequence is 15 residues long. Using immunoSEQ multiplex PCR, the repertoire was profiled, and TCRdb retains in-frame clones only, with some absent. Among 70,000 to 95,000 clones listed, 83% were seen once. No culture step preceded sequencing of the ex vivo isolated memory T cells. The chain employs TRBV6-5 and TRBJ1-6, with D perhaps TRBD1 (6 bases). The sample here was CD4+ T cells from peripheral blood, taken after recovery from COVID-19. The source of this sequence is a human donor who had COVID-19. CDR3 coding DNA: TGTGCCAGCAGATTGGATACGGGGGCTAATTCACCCCCCCACTTT. Amino acids: CASRLDTGANSPPHF.